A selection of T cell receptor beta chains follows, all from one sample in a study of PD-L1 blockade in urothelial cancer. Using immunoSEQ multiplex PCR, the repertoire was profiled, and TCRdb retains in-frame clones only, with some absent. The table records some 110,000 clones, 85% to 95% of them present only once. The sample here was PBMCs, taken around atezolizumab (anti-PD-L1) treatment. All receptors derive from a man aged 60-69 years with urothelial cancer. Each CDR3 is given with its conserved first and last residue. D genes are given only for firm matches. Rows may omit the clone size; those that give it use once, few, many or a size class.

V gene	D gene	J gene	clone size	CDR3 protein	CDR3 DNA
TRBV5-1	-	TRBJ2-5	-	CASSLDPGQETQYF	TGCGCCAGCAGCTTGGATCCGGGGCAAGAGACCCAGTACTTC
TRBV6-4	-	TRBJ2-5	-	CASSVVDIQTQETQYF	TGTGCCAGCAGTGTCGTAGACATTCAAACCCAAGAGACCCAGTACTTC
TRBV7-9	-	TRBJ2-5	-	CASSLAWRVAVETQYF	TGTGCCAGCAGCTTAGCGTGGAGGGTCGCGGTGGAGACCCAGTACTTC
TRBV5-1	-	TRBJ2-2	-	CASSGQGNTGELFF	TGCGCCAGCTCGGGACAAGGAAACACCGGGGAGCTGTTTTTT
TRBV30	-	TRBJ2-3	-	CAWDLADTQYF	TGTGCCTGGGATTTAGCAGATACGCAGTATTTT
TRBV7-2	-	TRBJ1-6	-	CASSVRQAPDSPLHF	TGTGCCAGCAGCGTTAGACAGGCCCCCGATTCACCCCTCCACTTT
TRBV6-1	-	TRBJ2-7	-	CASSGQVASYEQYF	TGTGCCAGCAGTGGACAGGTAGCCTCCTACGAGCAGTACTTC
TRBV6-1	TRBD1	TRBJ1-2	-	CASSPGQGLGYTF	TGTGCCAGCAGCCCAGGACAGGGGCTTGGCTACACCTTC
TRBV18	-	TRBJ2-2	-	CASSPGGGSSTGELFF	TGTGCCAGCTCCCCGGGGGGCGGGAGTAGCACCGGGGAGCTGTTTTTT
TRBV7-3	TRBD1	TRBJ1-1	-	CASSLGQMNTEAFF	TGTGCCAGCAGCTTGGGACAGATGAACACTGAAGCTTTCTTT
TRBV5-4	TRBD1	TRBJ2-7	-	CASSQRTGLSYEQYF	TGTGCCAGCAGCCAAAGGACAGGTCTCTCCTACGAGCAGTACTTC
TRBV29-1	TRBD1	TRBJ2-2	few	CSVGDGGQGWINTGELFF	TGCAGCGTGGGGGACGGGGGACAGGGATGGATTAACACCGGGGAGCTGTTTTTT
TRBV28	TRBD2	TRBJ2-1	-	CASSPSGLRNEQFF	TGTGCCAGCAGTCCTAGCGGGCTGAGAAATGAGCAGTTCTTC
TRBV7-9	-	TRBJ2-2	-	CASSAPAAGVNTGELFF	TGTGCCAGCAGCGCCCCTGCTGCCGGGGTAAACACCGGGGAGCTGTTTTTT
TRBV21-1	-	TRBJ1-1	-	CASSKHGSTEAFF	TGTGCCAGCAGCAAACACGGGTCCACTGAAGCTTTCTTT
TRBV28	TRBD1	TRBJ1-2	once	CASSSVDRVNYGYTF	TGTGCCAGCAGTTCGGTCGACAGGGTAAACTATGGCTACACCTTC
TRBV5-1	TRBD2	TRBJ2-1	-	CASSLESGSSYNEQFF	TGCGCCAGCAGCTTGGAAAGCGGGAGCTCCTACAATGAGCAGTTCTTC
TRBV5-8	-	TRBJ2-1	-	CASSQVVEHEQFF	TGTGCCAGCAGCCAAGTAGTGGAGCATGAGCAGTTCTTC
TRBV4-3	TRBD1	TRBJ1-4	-	CASSQAVQGAIEKLFF	TGCGCCAGCAGCCAAGCGGTACAGGGGGCAATTGAAAAACTGTTTTTT
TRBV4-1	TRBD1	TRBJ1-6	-	CASSQGQTNSPLHF	TGCGCCAGCAGCCAGGGACAGACCAATTCACCCCTCCACTTT
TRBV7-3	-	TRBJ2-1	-	CASSPTTSHNEQFF	TGTGCCAGCAGCCCAACGACTAGTCACAATGAGCAGTTCTTC
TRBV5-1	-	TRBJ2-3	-	CASSSQGLGTDTQYF	TGCGCCAGCAGCTCCCAGGGGTTAGGGACAGATACGCAGTATTTT
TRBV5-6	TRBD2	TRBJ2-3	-	CASSFSGGAPDTQYF	TGTGCCAGCAGCTTTAGCGGGGGGGCCCCAGATACGCAGTATTTT
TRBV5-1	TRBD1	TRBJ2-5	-	CASSLGPQGADGETQYF	TGCGCCAGCAGCTTGGGCCCACAGGGGGCCGATGGAGAGACCCAGTACTTC
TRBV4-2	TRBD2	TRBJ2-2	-	CASSRLSGGPFTGELFF	TGTGCCAGCAGCCGCCTCAGCGGGGGCCCATTCACCGGGGAGCTGTTTTTT
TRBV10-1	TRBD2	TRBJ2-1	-	CATGTSGRTERNEQFF	TGCGCCACCGGGACTAGCGGGAGAACGGAACGGAATGAGCAGTTCTTC
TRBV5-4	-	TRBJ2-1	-	CASSLSASRTDNEQFF	TGTGCCAGCAGCTTGTCGGCTAGCCGGACCGACAATGAGCAGTTCTTC
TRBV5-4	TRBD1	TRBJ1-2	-	CASSPQGARSGYTF	TGTGCCAGCAGCCCTCAGGGGGCGCGTTCTGGCTACACCTTC
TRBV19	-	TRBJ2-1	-	CASSIVRGEFEFF	TGTGCCAGTAGTATAGTCAGGGGAGAATTCGAGTTCTTC
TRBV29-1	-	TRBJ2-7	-	CSDPTRARGSEQYF	TGCAGCGACCCTACCCGGGCCAGGGGAAGCGAGCAGTACTTC
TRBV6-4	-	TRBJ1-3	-	CASSDSRRQDSGNTIYF	TGTGCCAGCAGTGACTCGAGGCGGCAAGACTCTGGAAACACCATATATTTT
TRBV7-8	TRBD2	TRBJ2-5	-	CASSRRLAGEETQYF	TGTGCCAGCAGCCGGAGACTAGCGGGAGAAGAGACCCAGTACTTC
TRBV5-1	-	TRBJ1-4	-	CASSLGTVNEKLFF	TGCGCCAGCAGCTTGGGGACAGTCAATGAAAAACTGTTTTTT
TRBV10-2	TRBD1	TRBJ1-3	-	CATSDRAGNTIYF	TGCGCCACTTCGGACAGGGCTGGAAACACCATATATTTT
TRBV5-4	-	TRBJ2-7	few	CASSLAGAGTYEQYF	TGTGCCAGCAGCTTGGCAGGGGCTGGGACCTACGAGCAGTACTTC
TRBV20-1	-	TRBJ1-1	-	CSAHRNTEAFF	TGCAGTGCCCACAGGAACACTGAAGCTTTCTTT
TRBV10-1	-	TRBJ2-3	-	CASGSPGTDTQYF	TGCGCCAGCGGGAGCCCCGGCACAGATACGCAGTATTTT
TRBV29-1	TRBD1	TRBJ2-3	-	CSAKGATDTQYF	TGCAGCGCAAAGGGGGCAACAGATACGCAGTATTTT
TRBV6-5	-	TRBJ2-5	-	CASSPGPSQETQYF	TGTGCCAGCAGCCCAGGGCCCTCCCAAGAGACCCAGTACTTC
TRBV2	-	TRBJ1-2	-	CASTEENYGYTF	TGTGCCAGCACCGAGGAGAACTATGGCTACACCTTC
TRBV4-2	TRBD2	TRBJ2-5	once	CASSQTPGTSGSEETQYF	TGTGCCAGCAGCCAAACACCAGGGACTAGCGGGAGCGAGGAGACCCAGTACTTC
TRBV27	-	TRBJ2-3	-	CASSLYEATSTDTQYF	TGTGCCAGCAGTTTATACGAAGCTACTAGTACAGATACGCAGTATTTT
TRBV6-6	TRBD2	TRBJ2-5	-	CASSYRGGAGETQYF	TGTGCCAGCAGTTACCGCGGGGGGGCGGGAGAGACCCAGTACTTC
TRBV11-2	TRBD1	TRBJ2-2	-	CASSYRGQGRTGELFF	TGTGCCAGCAGCTACCGCGGACAGGGGCGGACCGGGGAGCTGTTTTTT
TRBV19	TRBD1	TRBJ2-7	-	CASSIGGTVSYEQYF	TGTGCCAGTAGTATAGGTGGGACAGTCTCCTACGAGCAGTACTTC
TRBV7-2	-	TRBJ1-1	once	CASSPTGTSTEAFF	TGTGCCAGCAGCCCTACAGGGACGAGCACTGAAGCTTTCTTT
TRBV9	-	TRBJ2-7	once	CASSDPPDSSYEQYF	TGTGCCAGCAGTGACCCCCCGGACAGCTCCTACGAGCAGTACTTC
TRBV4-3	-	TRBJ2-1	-	CASSQGLTVDNEQFF	TGCGCCAGCAGCCAAGGTCTGACAGTTGACAATGAGCAGTTCTTC
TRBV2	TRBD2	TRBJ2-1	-	CATRTSAINEQFF	TGTGCCACCAGGACTAGCGCGATAAATGAGCAGTTCTTC
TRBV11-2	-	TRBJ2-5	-	CASSLGTAQETQYF	TGTGCCAGCAGCTTAGGGACAGCACAAGAGACCCAGTACTTC
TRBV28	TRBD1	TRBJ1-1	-	CASSTRTGPHTEAFF	TGTGCCAGCAGCACTAGGACAGGGCCCCACACTGAAGCTTTCTTT
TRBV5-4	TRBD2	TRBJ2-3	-	CASSLDSGSTDTQYF	TGTGCCAGCAGCTTGGATAGCGGGAGCACAGATACGCAGTATTTT
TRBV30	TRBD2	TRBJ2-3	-	CAGSGLDSTDTQYF	TGTGCCGGCTCAGGACTAGATAGCACAGATACGCAGTATTTT
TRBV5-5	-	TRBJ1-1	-	CASIFTGISTEAFF	TGTGCCAGCATCTTCACGGGGATCTCGACTGAAGCTTTCTTT